Below are 25 T cell receptor beta chains sequenced from a single sample in a study of identical twins. MiXCR, applied by TCRdb to the 5' RACE reads, yields one record per CDR3 protein. This sample carries around 160,000 distinct CDR3 sequences, 3% to 4.5% of them seen once, and the ten largest clones take approximately 7.6%. The source material was memory T cells sorted from blood. These TCRs come from a man in his late teens or twenties in good health.

To note about this clonotype: A much larger clonotype is one base distant, so this may be a read error. The genes are TRBV7-9 and TRBJ1-2; D may be TRBD1 (5 bases). Germline V gives CDR1 SEHNR, CDR2 FQNEAQ (reference sequence). The V end lost 5 bases, the J end lost 1 base, and 14 bases lay between the germline ends. This CDR3 region has 15 residues. The CDR3 here is CASSVPGPFNYGYTF. CDR3 nucleotides: TGTGCCAGCAGCGTACCGGGACCGTTTAACTATGGCTACACCTTC. Drawing the rest from reference TRBV7-9 and TRBJ1-2, the complete variable domain is DTGVSQNPRHKITKRGQNVTFRCDPISEHNRLYWYRQTLGQGPEFLTYFQNEAQLEKSRLLSDRFSAERPKGSFSTLEIQRTEQGDSAMYLCASSVPGPFNYGYTFGSGTRLTVV.

This clonotype has a count of ten or more. The genes are TRBV11-2 and TRBJ2-3; tentatively, D is TRBD1 or TRBD2 (5 bases each). V lost 5 bases and J 10 bases, leaving 16 bases between the germline ends. The CDR3 runs to 13 residues. Germline CDR1 SGHAT, CDR2 FQNNGV. As DNA, the CDR3 is TGTGCCAGCAGCCCACCCGGGATCAGGGCGCAGTATTTT. Its translation: CASSPPGIRAQYF. The variable domain in full, completed from reference TRBV11-2 and TRBJ2-3, reads EAGVAQSPRYKIIEKRQSVAFWCNPISGHATLYWYQQILGQGPKLLIQFQNNGVVDDSQLPKDRFSAERLKGVDSTLKIQPAKLEDSAVYLCASSPPGIRAQYFGPGTRLTVL.

This clonotype was seen many times. CDR3 sequence (DNA): TGTGCCACCAGTGATTCGGCCAGGGGGTCCGACTATGGCTACACCTTC. This translates into CATSDSARGSDYGYTF. The V call is TRBV24-1, the J call TRBJ1-2, with 7 bases identical to TRBD1. V lost 2 bases to trimming and J lost 3 bases; unmatched junction nucleotides: 8. This CDR3 contains 16 residues. Germline V lookup: CDR1 KGHDR, CDR2 SFDVKD.

This clonotype came up many times. The CDR3 DNA reads as TGTGCCACCAGCCGCAGGGGTGGCAATCAGCCCCAGCATTTT. Translating it yields CATSRRGGNQPQHF. J is TRBJ1-5 and V is TRBV24-1; maybe TRBD1 (6 bases). This CDR3 contains 14 residues. Germline-derived CDR1 and CDR2 are KGHDR and SFDVKD. With 7 bases removed from V and 2 bases from J, the gap between germline ends came to 11 bases.

The V call is TRBV3-1, the J call TRBJ2-5; 7 nucleotides line up with TRBD2. The J segment lost 2 bases and the V segment lost 3 bases, leaving 3 bases of the junction unmatched. The CDR3 covers 14 residues. Germline lookup yields CDR1 LGHDT and CDR2 YNNKEL (reference sequence). The CDR3 region is CASSQPGLQETQYF. The CDR3 DNA reads TGTGCCAGCAGCCAGCCGGGACTACAAGAGACCCAGTACTTC.

The chain couples TRBV6-1 to TRBJ1-6; D is unresolved. This CDR3 is built from 19 residues. Trimming removed 8 bases from V and 0 bases from J, with 23 bases in between. The germline V gene has CDR1 MNHNS and CDR2 SASEGT. CDR3 sequence reads: CASGKSRGPFSSYNSPLHF. The DNA for the CDR3 is TGTGCCAGCGGGAAGTCTCGGGGTCCCTTTAGCTCCTATAATTCACCCCTCCACTTT.

The chain links TRBV2 to TRBJ2-5; D tentatively reads TRBD1 or TRBD2 (5 bases each). The CDR3 is made up of 15 amino acids. Germline V gene data show CDR1 as SNHLY and CDR2 as FYNNEI. The V and J ends lost 5 bases and 4 bases respectively, with 17 bases between them. Here the CDR3 reads CASSSARGRIETQYF. CDR3 DNA sequence: TGTGCCAGCAGTTCCGCTCGGGGCCGGATAGAGACCCAGTACTTC.

This clonotype appeared many times. The chain recombines TRBV5-1 with TRBJ1-2; TRBD1 matches at 8 bases. Germline V gene data show CDR1 as SGHRS and CDR2 as YFSETQ. The ends lost 1 base at V and 6 bases at J; junction bases unmatched: 5. This CDR3 has 14 residues. The CDR3 reads CASSLRTGSNGYTF. The CDR3 DNA is TGCGCCAGCAGCTTGCGGACAGGGAGTAATGGCTACACCTTC.

This clonotype showed up just a few times. The rearrangement links TRBV3-1 to TRBJ2-2; D ambiguous. This CDR3 has 14 amino acids. Per germline, CDR1 LGHDT and CDR2 YNNKEL (reference sequence). Trimming cost V 0 bases and J 6 bases, with 8 bases left between them. CDR3 bases: TGTGCCAGCAGCCAAGAATTTAGCCCCGGGGAGCTGTTTTTT. This sequence encodes CASSQEFSPGELFF.

There are a few counts of this clonotype. The rearrangement joins TRBV7-6 to TRBJ2-3, with D hard to call. Germline V gene sequence: CDR1 SGHVS, CDR2 FNYEAQ. Trimming removed 5 bases from V and 1 base from J, with 19 bases in between. The CDR3 is 17 residues long. CDR3 sequence (DNA): TGTGCCAGCAGCCCCGGACCCACCCACCGTGGCACAGATACGCAGTATTTT. It encodes CASSPGPTHRGTDTQYF.

Note on this clonotype: A much larger clonotype is one base distant, so this may be a read error. The chain recombines TRBV6-2 or TRBV6-3 with TRBJ2-7; D gene uncertain. Gene TRBJ2-1 matches the end of the DNA better, so the J call may be wrong. Germline values: CDR1 MNHEY, CDR2 SVGEGT. The CDR3 has 12 residues. In DNA form, the CDR3 reads TGTGCCAGCACCAAAACTCCGCCAGGGCAGTTCTTC. Translated, it gives CASTKTPPGQFF.

This clonotype was seen many times. The genes are TRBV28 and TRBJ2-1, with 7 bases that match TRBD2. Looked up from germline, CDR1 is MDHEN and CDR2 is SYDVKM. There are 14 residues in the CDR3. Germline trimming cut 7 bases from V and 5 bases from J; bases unmatched to any gene: 8. The CDR3 loop is CASMGGSLDNEQFF. In nucleotides, the CDR3 is TGTGCCAGCATGGGCGGGAGTCTGGACAATGAGCAGTTCTTC.

This clonotype showed up many times. The gene calls are TRBV12-3 or TRBV12-4 and TRBJ2-2; tentatively, D is TRBD2 (6 bases). Trimming took off 3 bases at V and 2 bases at J, with 19 bases between the two ends. The CDR3 contains 18 residues. The CDR3 is CASSFGGSGPINTGELFF. CDR3 DNA sequence: TGTGCCAGCAGTTTCGGGGGTTCAGGACCGATTAACACCGGGGAGCTGTTTTTT.

This clonotype was found many times. The chain links TRBV19 to TRBJ2-2, with D maybe TRBD1 (6 bases). The germline CDR1 and CDR2 sequences are LNHDA and SQIVND (reference sequence). V lost 3 bases to trimming and J lost 2 bases, with 13 bases between them. This CDR3 comprises 16 residues. This CDR3 is CASSMTGSLNTGELFF. The CDR3 DNA is TGTGCCAGTAGTATGACAGGAAGCCTAAACACCGGGGAGCTGTTTTTT.

This clonotype has ten or more counts. The chain joins TRBV9 to TRBJ2-2; TRBD2 agrees at 7 bases. Germline V CDR1 and CDR2: SGDLS, YYNGEE. Trimming at V came to 4 bases and at J to 5 bases, leaving 11 bases not matched to a gene. The CDR3 consists of 16 residues. This CDR3 reads CASSPRGGVFTGELFF. The CDR3 DNA is TGTGCCAGCAGCCCGAGGGGAGGGGTCTTTACCGGGGAGCTGTTTTTT.

This clonotype showed up many times. The V call is TRBV7-9, the J call TRBJ2-1; unclear D gene. V dropped 5 bases and J dropped 9 bases, with 11 bases sitting between them. The CDR3 totals 12 residues. Germline V gene sequence: CDR1 SEHNR, CDR2 FQNEAQ (reference sequence). This CDR3 is CASSLPGGEQFF. In nucleotides, the CDR3 is TGTGCCAGCAGCCTACCGGGCGGTGAGCAGTTCTTC. Complete variable domain (other parts from reference TRBV7-9 and TRBJ2-1): DTGVSQNPRHKITKRGQNVTFRCDPISEHNRLYWYRQTLGQGPEFLTYFQNEAQLEKSRLLSDRFSAERPKGSFSTLEIQRTEQGDSAMYLCASSLPGGEQFFGPGTRLTVL.

This clonotype came up many times. V and J are TRBV5-1 and TRBJ1-3, with TRBD1 matching 7 bases. The CDR3 loop spans 16 amino acids. After removal of 5 bases from V and 0 bases from J, the junction contained 8 bases not matched to a gene. Germline V CDR1 and CDR2: SGHRS, YFSETQ. CDR3: CASREGQRFSGNTIYF. The CDR3 coding sequence is TGCGCCAGCAGGGAGGGACAGCGCTTCTCTGGAAACACCATATATTTT.

This clonotype was seen ten or more times. The CDR3 loop reads CASSFGRGRAFLETQYF. CDR3 bases: TGCGCCAGCAGCTTCGGGCGCGGGAGGGCCTTCTTAGAGACCCAGTACTTC. The chain has TRBV5-1 and TRBJ2-5; TRBD2 aligns across 9 bases. Trimming at V came to 2 bases and at J to 4 bases, leaving 12 bases not matched to a gene. Germline V gene data show CDR1 as SGHRS and CDR2 as YFSETQ. This CDR3 has 17 residues.

Turning to this clonotype: A read error may be the cause here, since a much bigger clone is one base away. This chain joins TRBV29-1 and TRBJ2-1, with 11 bases identical to TRBD2. The CDR3 extends over 14 amino acids. CDR1 is SQVTM, CDR2 ANQGSEA, per germline. The CDR3 region is CSVPTSGNYNDQFF. The CDR3 DNA is TGCAGCGTTCCGACTAGCGGGAACTACAATGATCAGTTCTTC.

There are many counts of this clonotype. The rearrangement joins TRBV7-2 to TRBJ2-7; D might be TRBD2 (6 bases). Per germline, CDR1 SGHTA and CDR2 FQGNSA. V lost 1 base, J lost 4 bases, and 14 bases lay in between. This CDR3 is built from 15 residues. This CDR3 reads CASSLVGEEGYEQYF. In DNA, the CDR3 is TGTGCCAGCAGCTTAGTCGGGGAGGAAGGGTACGAGCAGTACTTC.

This clonotype came up many times. The genes are TRBV6-1 and TRBJ1-5, with D perhaps matching TRBD1 (5 bases). The CDR3 is 14 residues long. Trimming removed 5 bases at V and 0 bases at J, with 8 bases between. Germline V CDR1 and CDR2: MNHNS, SASEGT. CDR3 bases: TGTGCCAGCAGTCCCGGACATAGCAATCAGCCCCAGCATTTT. This translates into CASSPGHSNQPQHF.

This clonotype appeared many times. The J gene is TRBJ2-1, the V gene TRBV7-8, with a weak D call TRBD2 (5 bases). Germline CDR1 is SGHVS and CDR2 is FQNEAQ. V was clipped by 2 bases and J by 6 bases, with 14 bases between them. This CDR3 is 15 amino acids long. In DNA form, the CDR3 reads TGTGCCAGCAGCTTACGGTGGGAGACCTCCAATGAGCAGTTCTTC. Translated, it gives CASSLRWETSNEQFF.

This clonotype was found once. The chain is built from TRBV30 and TRBJ1-2; D remains ambiguous. The CDR3 is 13 amino acids. The ends were cut back, 0 bases at V and 4 bases at J, with 9 bases in the middle. Germline assignment: CDR1 GTSNPN and CDR2 SVGIG (reference sequence). In DNA, the CDR3 is TGTGCCTGGAGTGTAAACACGCGCTATGGCTACACCTTC. This encodes CAWSVNTRYGYTF.

In its sample, this clonotype was seen many times. The chain joins TRBV5-1 to TRBJ2-1; 8 bases align to TRBD1. The CDR3 contains 16 residues. After removal of 1 base from V and 4 bases from J, the junction contained 7 bases not matched to a gene. Germline V gene sequence: CDR1 SGHRS, CDR2 YFSETQ. The CDR3 bases are TGCGCCAGCAGCTTGTCCTCCGGGACAGGATACAATGAGCAGTTCTTC. Amino acid sequence: CASSLSSGTGYNEQFF.

The table lists this clonotype with many counts. The rearrangement links TRBV11-2 to TRBJ2-6; D gene uncertain. This CDR3 comprises 13 residues. Germline V gene data show CDR1 as SGHAT and CDR2 as FQNNGV. V shed 3 bases and J shed 4 bases, with 4 bases lying between them. The CDR3 nucleotides read TGTGCCAGCAGCTTTCACGGGGCCAACGTCCTGACTTTC. As protein: CASSFHGANVLTF.